The 12 T cell receptor beta chains given below trace back to one sample, sequenced in a study of blood T cell repertoires in COVID-19. Profiled with immunoSEQ multiplex PCR; TCRdb holds only in-frame clones, not every one. The sample consists of about 250,000 clones, 86% of them appearing once. Input material: peripheral blood. The receptors here all came from a woman of 80 years or more with COVID-19, enrolled during active disease.

The rearrangement joins TRBV7-9 to TRBJ2-5; TRBD2 matches at 7 bases. The CDR3 sequence is 14 residues long. Germline lookup yields CDR1 SEHNR and CDR2 FQNEAQ (reference sequence). The V gene end was trimmed by 4 bases and the J gene end by 5 bases; junction bases not matched to a gene: 7. The CDR3 loop is CASSYTTSQETQYF. The CDR3 nucleotides are TGTGCCAGCAGCTACACGACTAGCCAGGAGACCCAGTACTTC.

The CDR3 loop reads CASSLTGLASNEQFF. The CDR3 DNA follows: TGTGCCAGCAGCTTAACGGGACTAGCTAGTAATGAGCAGTTCTTC. This chain uses TRBV7-6 with TRBJ2-1; 9 bases agree with TRBD2. CDR1 SGHVS and CDR2 FNYEAQ come from the germline V gene. Germline trimming cut 2 bases from V and 7 bases from J; bases unmatched to any gene: 6. CDR3 length equals 15 residues. The complete variable domain, with remaining parts taken from reference TRBV7-6 and TRBJ2-1, reads GAGVSQSPRYKVTKRGQDVALRCDPISGHVSLYWYRQALGQGPEFLTYFNYEAQQDKSGLPNDRFSAERPEGSISTLTIQRTEQRDSAMYRCASSLTGLASNEQFFGPGTRLTVL.

This clone has more than one count but fewer than ten. This chain's CDR3 is CASSPTKDRGREKLFF. The CDR3, as DNA: TGTGCCAGCAGCCCCACTAAGGACAGGGGACGGGAAAAACTGTTTTTT. V usage is TRBV7-8 and J usage is TRBJ1-4, with 9 bases identical to TRBD1. Germline V gene data show CDR1 as SGHVS and CDR2 as FQNEAQ. The CDR3 is made up of 16 amino acids. J lost 8 bases, V lost 5 bases, and 12 bases had no gene match.

This clone turned up a few times. The chain joins TRBV10-3 to TRBJ2-7; D uncertain. Germline CDR1 is ENHRY and CDR2 is SYGVKD. Trimming shortened V by 8 bases and J by 2 bases, and 10 bases separated the two germline ends. The CDR3 contains 12 residues. The CDR3 loop reads CAIRIPAYEQYV. In DNA, the CDR3 is TGTGCCATCCGAATCCCGGCCTACGAGCAGTACGTC.

This clone appeared a single time. The sample contains more than one DNA sequence encoding this CDR3. This sequence joins TRBV9 and TRBJ1-1; TRBD1 agrees at 9 bases. CDR1 is SGDLS, CDR2 YYNGEE, per germline. J gave up 0 bases and V 3 bases, and 3 bases lay outside the gene matches. The CDR3 covers 15 residues. The CDR3 reads CASSAQGAMNTEAFF. The CDR3 DNA is TGTGCCAGCAGCGCACAGGGGGCAATGAACACTGAAGCTTTCTTT.

The chain uses TRBV20-1 and TRBJ1-2; TRBD1 agrees at 7 bases. With 3 bases clipped from V and 8 bases from J, the junction kept 6 bases outside the gene matches. The CDR3 loop spans 12 amino acids. Looked up from germline, CDR1 is DFQATT and CDR2 is SNEGSKA (reference sequence). The CDR3 loop is CSASEGARGYTF. For the CDR3, the DNA is TGCAGTGCTAGTGAGGGGGCTCGGGGCTACACCTTC.

This chain uses TRBV6-5 with TRBJ2-1, with 7 bases fitting TRBD1. CDR1 is MNHEY, CDR2 SVGAGI, per germline. This CDR3 contains 16 residues. Germline trimming cut 2 bases from V and 0 bases from J; bases unmatched to any gene: 4. CDR3 coding DNA: TGTGCCAGCAGTTACACGGGACAGACCTCCTACAATGAGCAGTTCTTC. It codes for CASSYTGQTSYNEQFF.

This chain links TRBV11-2 with TRBJ1-1, with D uncertain. The CDR3 loop spans 16 amino acids. V was shortened by 1 base and J by 1 base, with 13 bases between the two germline ends. CDR1 is SGHAT and CDR2 is FQNNGV in the germline V gene. In nucleotides, the CDR3 is TGTGCCAGCAGCTTAGGGCAGGCGATCGAGAACACTGAAGCTTTCTTT. This sequence encodes CASSLGQAIENTEAFF.

The chain combines TRBV5-1 with TRBJ1-6; D might be TRBD1 (5 bases). The V gene lost 4 bases and the J gene lost 3 bases, with 11 bases spanning the gap. Germline loops: CDR1 SGHRS, CDR2 YFSETQ. The CDR3 has 15 amino acids. CDR3 amino acids: CASSLGQNYNSPLHF. The CDR3 DNA reads as TGCGCCAGCAGCCTGGGGCAGAACTATAATTCACCCCTCCACTTT.

This clone turned up a few times. This sequence joins TRBV7-2 and TRBJ1-1, with 12 bases aligning to TRBD1. With V trimmed by 2 bases and J by 5 bases, 9 bases remained unmatched. CDR1 and CDR2 (germline): SGHTA, FQGNSA. The length of the CDR3 is 17 residues. As DNA, the CDR3 is TGTGCCAGCAGCTTAACGGGACAGGGGGCGCTTCGGACTGAAGCTTTCTTT. It yields the protein CASSLTGQGALRTEAFF. The variable domain in full, completed from reference TRBV7-2 and TRBJ1-1, reads GAGVSQSPSNKVTEKGKDVELRCDPISGHTALYWYRQSLGQGLEFLIYFQGNSAPDKSGLPSDRFSAERTGGSVSTLTIQRTQQEDSAVYLCASSLTGQGALRTEAFFGQGTRLTVV.

The CDR3 nucleotides are TGCGCCAGCAGCTGGAAAAGCGGGGGGGCCACAGATACGCAGTATTTT. Translation: CASSWKSGGATDTQYF. The chain is built from TRBV5-1 and TRBJ2-3, with 10 nucleotides matching TRBD2. Germline V gives CDR1 SGHRS, CDR2 YFSETQ. With 3 bases clipped from V and 2 bases from J, the junction kept 6 bases outside the gene matches. The CDR3 contains 16 residues.

J is TRBJ2-1 and V is TRBV24-1; 8 bases map to TRBD1. Per germline, CDR1 KGHDR and CDR2 SFDVKD. V shed 4 bases and J 4 bases; nucleotides not matched to a gene: 17. The CDR3 extends over 19 amino acids. CDR3 sequence reads: CATSDARGRTSHHYNEQFF. The DNA of the CDR3 is TGTGCCACCAGTGACGCCAGGGGGCGAACGTCTCATCATTACAATGAGCAGTTCTTC.